This T cell receptor beta chain was documented in a study of T cells in Graves' hyperthyroidism and ophthalmopathy. Regions amplified from RNA transcripts were the TCR beta CDR3 regions. When the TCR CDR3 underwent first-round RT-PCR, the HTBI primer set was used. From the multiplex PCR reads, TCRdb called clonotypes with MiXCR, one entry per CDR3 protein. The table lists approximately 430,000 distinct CDR3 sequences, about 15% of them singletons. At least ten counts were recorded for this clonotype. Its antigen is unknown. CDR3 length equals 15 residues. V gave up 6 bases and J gave up 4 bases; unmatched junction bases: 9. Per the germline V gene, CDR1 is MNHNS and CDR2 is SASEGT. Broader study findings: A model built on 13 V-J features separated ophthalmopathy from stable hyperthyroidism.

The chain links TRBV6-1 to TRBJ2-7; TRBD2 agrees at 10 bases. The TCR sequence derives from a man aged 18 to 29 with Graves' ophthalmopathy. The sample consisted of blood. The CDR3 DNA reads TGTGCCAGCAGAACCGTGGCTAGCGGGAGTTACGAGCAGTACTTC. Translation: CASRTVASGSYEQYF.